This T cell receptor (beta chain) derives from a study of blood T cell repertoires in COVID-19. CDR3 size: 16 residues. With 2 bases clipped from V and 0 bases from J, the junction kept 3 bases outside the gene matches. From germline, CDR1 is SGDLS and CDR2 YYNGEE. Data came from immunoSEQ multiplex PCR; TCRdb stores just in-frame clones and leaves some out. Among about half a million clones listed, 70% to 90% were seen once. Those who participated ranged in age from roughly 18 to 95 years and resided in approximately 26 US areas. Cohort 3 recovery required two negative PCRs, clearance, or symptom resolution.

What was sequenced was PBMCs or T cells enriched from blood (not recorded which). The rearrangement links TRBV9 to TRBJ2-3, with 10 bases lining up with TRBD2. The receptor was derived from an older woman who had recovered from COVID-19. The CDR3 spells CASSVGAGGSTDTQYF. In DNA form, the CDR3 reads TGTGCCAGCAGCGTGGGAGCGGGGGGGAGCACAGATACGCAGTATTTT.